The 23 T cell receptor beta chains below were found in one sample sequenced in a study of T cell repertoires in ileal Crohn's disease. Repertoires were generated with immunoSEQ multiplex PCR, while TCRdb's copy carries only in-frame clones and drops some. The profile covers about 5,000 clones, with roughly 80% appearing a single time and approximately 12% taken by the ten largest. Sequenced sample: ileal tissue. Every receptor here comes from an adult with Crohn's disease.

This chain links TRBV6-5 with TRBJ1-6, with D unclear. The CDR3 is 12 amino acids. V gave up 2 bases and J gave up 9 bases, with 5 bases separating them. Germline V lookup: CDR1 MNHEY, CDR2 SVGAGI. CDR3 sequence reads: CASSYRSSPLHF. For the CDR3, the DNA is TGTGCCAGCAGTTACAGGAGTTCACCCCTCCACTTT.

The J gene is TRBJ1-5, the V gene TRBV19; TRBD1 is a possible D gene (5 bases). In germline, CDR1 is LNHDA, CDR2 SQIVND (reference sequence). V was pared by 4 bases and J by 0 bases, with 10 bases between. CDR3 size: 15 residues. This CDR3 is CASSTGSISNQPQHF. The CDR3 nucleotides are TGTGCCAGTAGTACAGGGTCCATTAGCAATCAGCCCCAGCATTTT. Filled out from reference TRBV19 and TRBJ1-5, the complete variable domain reads DGGITQSPKYLFRKEGQNVTLSCEQNLNHDAMYWYRQDPGQGLRLIYYSQIVNDFQKGDIAEGYSVSREKKESFPLTVTSAQKNPTAFYLCASSTGSISNQPQHFGDGTRLSIL.

This sequence joins TRBV4-3 and TRBJ1-1, with 9 bases aligning to TRBD1. After removal of 0 bases from V and 13 bases from J, the junction contained 12 bases not matched to a gene. Germline CDR1 reads LGHNA; CDR2 reads YSLEER. The CDR3 runs 15 residues. The CDR3 coding sequence is TGCGCCAGCAGCCAAGATTCTGCCGAGGGACAGGGTAGTTTCTTT. Protein: CASSQDSAEGQGSFF.

The J gene is TRBJ1-1, the V gene TRBV25-1; TRBD1 might be the D (5 bases). This CDR3 contains 13 residues. V was cut by 6 bases and J by 1 base, with 9 bases left in between. The germline gives CDR1 MGHDK, CDR2 SYGVNS. DNA for the CDR3: TGTGCCAGCAGGGGACTCCAGAACACTGAAGCTTTCTTT. Amino acids: CASRGLQNTEAFF.

The chain carries TRBV29-1 and TRBJ1-1, with D perhaps TRBD1 (6 bases). The CDR3 spans 12 residues. Per the germline V gene, CDR1 is SQVTM and CDR2 is ANQGSEA. Trimming took 7 bases from V and 0 from J, leaving 9 bases between them. The DNA for the CDR3 is TGCAGCGCTAGGACAGTGAACACTGAAGCTTTCTTT. As protein: CSARTVNTEAFF.

This chain links TRBV29-1 with TRBJ1-1; 9 bases match TRBD1. Germline lookup yields CDR1 SQVTM and CDR2 ANQGSEA. The CDR3 totals 12 residues. Trimming removed 4 bases from V and 8 bases from J; junction bases left unmatched: 5. CDR3 in DNA: TGCAGCGTTGGGGACAGGGAGGGAGAAGCTTTCTTT. As protein: CSVGDREGEAFF. The full variable domain, with the rest looked up from reference TRBV29-1 and TRBJ1-1, is SAVISQKPSRDICQRGTSLTIQCQVDSQVTMMFWYRQQPGQSLTLIATANQGSEATYESGFVIDKFPISRPNLTFSTLTVSNMSPEDSSIYLCSVGDREGEAFFGQGTRLTVV.

This chain joins TRBV11-3 and TRBJ2-3, with TRBD1 identical over 7 bases. The CDR3 extends over 15 amino acids. Per germline, CDR1 SGHNT and CDR2 YENEEA. The junction had 10 bases not matched to a gene; V was cut back by 4 bases and J by 6 bases. Here the CDR3 reads CASSSGTQTGDTQYF. For the CDR3, the DNA is TGTGCCAGCAGCTCCGGGACCCAGACAGGGGATACGCAGTATTTT.

The rearrangement links TRBV18 to TRBJ2-5; D might be TRBD2 (6 bases). The V gene lost 2 bases and the J gene lost 1 base, with 17 bases spanning the gap. This CDR3 comprises 17 residues. The germline CDR1 and CDR2 sequences are KGHSH and LQKENI. The CDR3 loop reads CASSPIGGGASQETQYF. CDR3 bases: TGTGCCAGCTCACCAATTGGTGGCGGGGCCTCCCAAGAGACCCAGTACTTC. Combining the CDR3 with reference TRBV18 and TRBJ2-5 gives the whole variable domain NAGVMQNPRHLVRRRGQEARLRCSPMKGHSHVYWYRQLPEEGLKFMVYLQKENIIDESGMPKERFSAEFPKEGPSILRIQQVVRGDSAAYFCASSPIGGGASQETQYFGPGTRLLVL.

This clone was detected only a few times. V and J are TRBV21-1 and TRBJ1-4; the DNA was not compared with TRBD1, the D call given in the table. TRBV21-1 is a pseudogene locus. This CDR3 contains 15 residues. The CDR3: CASSKGTGSNEKLFF. CDR3 bases: TGTGCCAGCAGCAAAGGGACAGGTTCTAATGAAAAACTGTTTTTT.

The rearrangement uses TRBV7-2 and TRBJ2-5, with 9 bases lining up with TRBD2. The CDR3 loop spans 15 amino acids. Germline V lookup: CDR1 SGHTA, CDR2 FQGNSA. V lost 4 bases, J lost 1 base, and 4 bases stayed unmatched. The chain's CDR3 is CASSSLAGIQETQYF. The CDR3 DNA reads as TGTGCCAGCAGCTCCCTAGCGGGGATCCAAGAGACCCAGTACTTC.

Only one count was recorded for this clone. The V and J genes are TRBV6-1 and TRBJ2-1, with 13 bases matching TRBD2. V trimming: 2 bases; J trimming: 6 bases; junction bases outside the gene matches: 4. From germline, CDR1 is MNHNS and CDR2 SASEGT. The CDR3 contains 16 residues. The CDR3 spells CASSEPTSGGSNEQFF. The DNA of the CDR3 is TGTGCCAGCAGTGAACCGACTAGCGGGGGGAGCAATGAGCAGTTCTTC.

The V call is TRBV2, the J call TRBJ2-3; possibly TRBD1 for D (6 bases). This CDR3 comprises 15 residues. The germline V and J ends were trimmed by 7 bases and 0 bases, with 14 bases remaining between them. Germline V lookup: CDR1 SNHLY, CDR2 FYNNEI. CDR3 DNA sequence: TGTGCCAGCACTTTGGGGGCATCTAGCACAGATACGCAGTATTTT. Amino acid sequence: CASTLGASSTDTQYF.

This clone is a singleton in its sample. V usage is TRBV6-5 and J usage is TRBJ1-4; D perhaps matches TRBD1 (6 bases). V dropped 6 bases and J dropped 0 bases, with 11 bases sitting between them. Germline loops: CDR1 MNHEY, CDR2 SVGAGI. This CDR3 comprises 15 residues. The CDR3, as DNA: TGTGCCAGCAGACAGGGCCCTGCAACTAATGAAAAACTGTTTTTT. It specifies CASRQGPATNEKLFF.

V usage is TRBV4-3 and J usage is TRBJ1-1, with unresolved D. Trimming cost V 2 bases and J 6 bases, with 13 bases left between them. CDR1 and CDR2 from the germline V gene are LGHNA and YSLEER. The CDR3 spans 14 residues. The CDR3 region is CASSQTAVEAEAFF. The CDR3 DNA follows: TGCGCCAGCAGCCAAACCGCAGTAGAGGCTGAAGCTTTCTTT.

The chain recombines TRBV7-9 with TRBJ2-1, with TRBD2 matching over 9 bases. The V and J ends lost 6 bases and 5 bases, in that order; junction bases with no gene match: 8. The CDR3 totals 15 residues. The germline V gene has CDR1 SEHNR and CDR2 FQNEAQ (reference sequence). CDR3 nucleotide sequence: TGTGCCAGCAGAGCATCGGCGGGGGGGAACAATGAGCAGTTCTTC. It encodes CASRASAGGNNEQFF.

This clone appeared a single time. The chain joins TRBV27 to TRBJ1-1; D perhaps matches TRBD1 (6 bases). With 7 bases removed from V and 6 bases from J, the gap between germline ends came to 21 bases. Per germline, CDR1 MNHEY and CDR2 SMNVEV (reference sequence). The CDR3 has 15 amino acids. The CDR3 DNA is TGTGCCAGCAAGCGGCAGGGGCCGTCAGTTTCTGAAGCTTTCTTT. This translates into CASKRQGPSVSEAFF.

The chain has TRBV16 and TRBJ2-7, with TRBD2 matching over 10 bases. With 1 base clipped from V and 1 base from J, the junction kept 7 bases outside the gene matches. The germline V gene encodes CDR1 KGHSY and CDR2 FQNENV. There are 17 residues in the CDR3. The CDR3 bases are TGTGCCAGCAGCCAATATAGAAGCGGGGGGGTGTCCTACGAGCAGTACTTC. Protein sequence: CASSQYRSGGVSYEQYF.

The chain couples TRBV5-4 to TRBJ1-2, with a tentative D call TRBD1 (6 bases). V dropped 0 bases and J dropped 8 bases, with 14 bases sitting between them. In germline, CDR1 is SGHNT, CDR2 YYREEE (reference sequence). The CDR3 spans 14 residues. The CDR3 nucleotides are TGTGCCAGCAGCTTGGCCTTGGACAGAGGGGGCTACACCTTC. Amino acids: CASSLALDRGGYTF.

The rearrangement links TRBV5-6 to TRBJ2-7; the match to TRBD1 covers 10 bases. Germline V gene lookup returns CDR1 SGHDT and CDR2 YYEEEE. CDR3 length equals 15 residues. Germline trimming cut 3 bases from V and 1 base from J; bases unmatched to any gene: 4. The CDR3 reads CASSSDRGLSYEQYF. The DNA of the CDR3 is TGTGCCAGCAGCTCGGACAGGGGGTTGTCCTACGAGCAGTACTTC.

V and J are TRBV2 and TRBJ2-2; tentative D call: TRBD1 (5 bases). This CDR3 contains 13 residues. Germline V gene lookup returns CDR1 SNHLY and CDR2 FYNNEI. Trimming took off 7 bases at V and 7 bases at J, with 13 bases between the two ends. This chain's CDR3 is CASKRKGDGELFF. The CDR3 nucleotides read TGTGCCAGCAAAAGGAAAGGGGACGGGGAGCTGTTTTTT.

CDR3 sequence: CASSPPDRGGTEAFF. The DNA for the CDR3 is TGTGCCAGCTCACCACCCGACAGGGGGGGCACTGAAGCTTTCTTT. This chain uses TRBV18 with TRBJ1-1, with 9 bases lining up with TRBD1. V lost 0 bases to trimming and J lost 4 bases; unmatched junction nucleotides: 3. Germline V gene lookup returns CDR1 KGHSH and CDR2 LQKENI. This CDR3 has 15 residues.

This clone was observed a handful of times. V gene TRBV6-1 combines with J gene TRBJ1-5; tentatively, D is TRBD1 (5 bases). Looked up from germline, CDR1 is MNHNS and CDR2 is SASEGT. The CDR3 consists of 15 residues. V was trimmed by 2 bases and J by 7 bases, leaving 15 bases between them. As DNA, the CDR3 is TGTGCCAGCAGTGAAACTCAGGGTAATTGGCAGCCCCAGCATTTT. Its translation is CASSETQGNWQPQHF.

As DNA, the CDR3 is TGTGCCAGCAGCCACCGGGACAGGGGACCTGAAGCTTTCTTT. As protein: CASSHRDRGPEAFF. The genes are TRBV11-1 and TRBJ1-1; 10 nucleotides line up with TRBD1. The CDR3 spans 14 residues. Germline V lookup: CDR1 SGHAT, CDR2 FQDESV (reference sequence). The ends lost 5 bases at V and 6 bases at J; junction bases unmatched: 6.